This TCR beta chain was observed in a study of graft-versus-host responses after intestinal transplantation. Sequenced by immunoSEQ multiplex PCR; TCRdb stores in-frame clones only, minus some. In the table there are about 64,000 clones, 90% to 95% of which are singletons. The CDR3 is 18 residues long. Per the germline V gene, CDR1 is LNHDA and CDR2 is SQIVND (reference sequence). V lost 4 bases and J lost 2; bases outside the gene matches: 13. Points on this clone: Antigen unknown.

The genes are TRBV19 and TRBJ1-5, with 8 bases identical to TRBD1. Sequenced material: unstimulated CD8+ T cells sorted from spleen or lymph node cells, taken before transplant. The TCR originated in a human donor who was the organ donor for an intestinal transplant. Written as DNA, the CDR3 is TGTGCCAGTAGTACCGGACAGGGTGCTGTTCCTGGCAATCAGCCCCAGCATTTT. The encoded protein is CASSTGQGAVPGNQPQHF. Together with reference TRBV19 and TRBJ1-5, the CDR3 gives the full variable domain: DGGITQSPKYLFRKEGQNVTLSCEQNLNHDAMYWYRQDPGQGLRLIYYSQIVNDFQKGDIAEGYSVSREKKESFPLTVTSAQKNPTAFYLCASSTGQGAVPGNQPQHFGDGTRLSIL.